This T cell receptor (beta chain) was captured in a study of CD8+CD57+ T cells in acquired aplastic anemia. This clonotype was seen more than once but under ten times. For CDR3 and TCR beta VDJ profiling, genomic DNA was the template used. MiXCR, applied by TCRdb to the reads, yields one record per CDR3 protein. This sample carries 450,000 to 550,000 distinct CDR3 sequences, over 25% of them seen once, and the ten largest clones take about 0.8%. Patients picked for sequencing had shown CD8+CD57+ cell expansion detected by flow cytometry. Germline V CDR1 and CDR2: SGHTS, YDEGEE. The CDR3 has 13 amino acids. Trimming removed 9 bases from V and 8 bases from J; junction bases left unmatched: 10.

This receptor was obtained from a human donor with aplastic anemia. The specimen was sorted CD4+, CD8+, or CD8+CD57+ T cells (not recorded which) from PBMCs. The gene calls are TRBV5-8 and TRBJ1-4; the match to TRBD1 covers 7 bases. Here the CDR3 reads CANKQGQYEKLFF. CDR3 DNA: TGTGCCAACAAACAGGGGCAATACGAAAAACTGTTTTTT.